These 4 T cell receptor beta chains share one sample of origin, sequenced in a study of cytomegalovirus exposure and HLA in healthy donors. Primers for the PCR totalled 60 Vbeta and 13 Jbeta. Clones were sequenced by immunoSEQ multiplex PCR, and TCRdb holds only the in-frame ones, with some missing. Of about 180,000 clones listed, about three quarters are singletons. Sequencing was done on a sample of PBMCs. The receptors were gathered from a young man in good health and CMV-seronegative.

This clone was seen once. The chain combines TRBV5-1 with TRBJ2-7, with 11 bases identical to TRBD1. After removal of 4 bases from V and 0 bases from J, the junction contained 6 bases not matched to a gene. The CDR3 totals 16 residues. Germline loops: CDR1 SGHRS, CDR2 YFSETQ. The CDR3 reads CASSVSGTGGSYEQYF. The CDR3 region has the DNA TGCGCCAGCAGCGTCTCCGGGACAGGGGGCTCCTACGAGCAGTACTTC.

The chain uses TRBV5-6 and TRBJ2-7; 9 positions match TRBD2. Germline-derived CDR1 and CDR2 are SGHDT and YYEEEE. This CDR3 is 14 amino acids long. V shed 7 bases, J shed 4 bases, and the junction held 9 bases outside the gene matches. The DNA for the CDR3 is TGTGCCAGCTGGAGGACTAGCGAGGTGTACGAGCAGTACTTC. This codes for CASWRTSEVYEQYF.

This chain links TRBV5-1 with TRBJ2-7, with TRBD1 matching 9 bases. Trimming cost V 0 bases and J 6 bases; bases outside gene matches: 10. CDR3 length: 16 amino acids. Germline V CDR1 and CDR2: SGHRS, YFSETQ. This CDR3 reads CASSLAPGQGIFEQYF. CDR3 DNA sequence: TGCGCCAGCAGCTTGGCGCCGGGACAGGGCATTTTCGAGCAGTACTTC.

This clone was picked up a small number of times. The rearrangement joins TRBV5-4 to TRBJ2-6; D may be TRBD2 (5 bases). CDR1 SGHNT and CDR2 YYREEE come from the germline V gene (reference sequence). V was shortened by 1 base and J by 0 bases, with 11 bases between the two germline ends. The CDR3 totals 17 residues. The CDR3 DNA follows: TGTGCCAGCAGCTTGCTAGGGAGAAGCTCTGGGGCCAACGTCCTGACTTTC. Its translation is CASSLLGRSSGANVLTF.